This T cell receptor (beta chain) is drawn from a study of monozygotic twins with inflammatory bowel disease. After re-calling the 5' RACE reads, TCRdb lists one entry per CDR3 protein, DNA absent. The repertoire table contains 300,000 to 400,000 distinct CDR3 sequences. Germline loops: CDR1 SGHRS, CDR2 YFSETQ. This CDR3 has 15 residues. Total RNA was isolated from whole blood without T cell sorting. The clonotype originates from a human donor with ulcerative colitis or Crohn's disease, or a healthy co-twin of an affected twin (not recorded which). The specimen was blood. The V call is TRBV5-1, the J call TRBJ2-1; as DNA is missing, the TRBD1 call by TCRdb cannot be tested. CDR3 residues: CASSYRDRINNEQFF.